This TCR beta chain was identified in a study of CD8+ T cells in alopecia areata. Whole-study findings and limits: Normal scalp had lower clonality than lesional scalp, with alopecia totalis/universalis lesions showing this most strongly.

The CDR3 contains 13 residues. Germline V lookup: CDR1 MNHNS, CDR2 SASEGT. V was clipped by 2 bases and J by 5 bases, with 10 bases between them. cDNA reverse transcribed from extracted RNA served as the sequencing template. Only in-frame clones appear in the TCRdb table, and some are missing; sequencing was by immunoSEQ multiplex PCR. Of 150,000 to 160,000 clones listed, approximately 53% are singletons. As for this clone: Its antigen is not known.

The chain recombines TRBV6-1 with TRBJ2-7, with D perhaps matching TRBD1 (5 bases). Sequencing used CD8+ T cells sorted from blood, obtained at week 0. The origin of this receptor is a human donor with alopecia areata. The CDR3 nucleotides are TGTGCCAGCAGTGAATCCAGGGTCCACGAGCAGTACTTC. This encodes CASSESRVHEQYF.